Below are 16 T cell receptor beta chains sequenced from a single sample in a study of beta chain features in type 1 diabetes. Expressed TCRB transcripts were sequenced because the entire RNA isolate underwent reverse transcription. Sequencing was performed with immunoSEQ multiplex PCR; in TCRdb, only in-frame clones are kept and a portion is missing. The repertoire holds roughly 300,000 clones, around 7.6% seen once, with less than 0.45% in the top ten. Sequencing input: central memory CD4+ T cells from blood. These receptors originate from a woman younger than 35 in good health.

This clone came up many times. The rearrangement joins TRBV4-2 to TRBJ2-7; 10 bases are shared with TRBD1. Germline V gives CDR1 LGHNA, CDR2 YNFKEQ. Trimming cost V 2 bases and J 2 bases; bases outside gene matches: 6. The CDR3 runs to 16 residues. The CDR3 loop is CASSQQTGTGAYEQYF. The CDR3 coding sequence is TGTGCCAGCAGCCAACAAACCGGGACAGGGGCCTACGAGCAGTACTTC.

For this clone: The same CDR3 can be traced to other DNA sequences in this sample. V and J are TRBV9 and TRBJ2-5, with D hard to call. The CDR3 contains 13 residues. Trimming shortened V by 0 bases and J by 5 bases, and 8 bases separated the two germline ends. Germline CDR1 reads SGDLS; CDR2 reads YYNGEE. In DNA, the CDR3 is TGTGCCAGCAGCGTAGGCCCCCAGGAGACCCAGTACTTC. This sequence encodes CASSVGPQETQYF. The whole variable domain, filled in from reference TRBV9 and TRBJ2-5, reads DSGVTQTPKHLITATGQRVTLRCSPRSGDLSVYWYQQSLDQGLQFLIQYYNGEERAKGNILERFSAQQFPDLHSELNLSSLELGDSALYFCASSVGPQETQYFGPGTRLLVL.

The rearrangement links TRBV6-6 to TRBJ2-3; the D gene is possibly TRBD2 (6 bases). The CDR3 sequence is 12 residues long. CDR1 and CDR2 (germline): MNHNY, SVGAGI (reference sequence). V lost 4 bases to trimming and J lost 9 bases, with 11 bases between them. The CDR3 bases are TGTGCCAGCAGTTCGCAGGGACTCACGCAGTATTTT. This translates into CASSSQGLTQYF.

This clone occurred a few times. CDR3 nucleotides: TGTGCCAGCAGCCGATCACAGACCGGGGAGCTGTTTTTT. It codes for CASSRSQTGELFF. J is TRBJ2-2 and V is TRBV7-6, with no clear D. The V gene lost 5 bases and the J gene lost 5 bases, with 9 bases spanning the gap. CDR3 length equals 13 residues. CDR1 is SGHVS, CDR2 FNYEAQ, per germline.

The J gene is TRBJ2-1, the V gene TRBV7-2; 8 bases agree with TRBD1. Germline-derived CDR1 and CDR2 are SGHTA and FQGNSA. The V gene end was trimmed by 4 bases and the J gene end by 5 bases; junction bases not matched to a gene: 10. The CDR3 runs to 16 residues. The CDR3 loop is CASSSPFRTGNNEQFF. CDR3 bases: TGTGCCAGCAGCTCCCCGTTTAGGACAGGGAACAATGAGCAGTTCTTC.

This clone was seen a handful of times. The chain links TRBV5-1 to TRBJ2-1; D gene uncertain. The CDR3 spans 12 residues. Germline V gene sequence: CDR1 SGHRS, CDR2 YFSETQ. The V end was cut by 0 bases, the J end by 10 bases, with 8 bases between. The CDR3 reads CASSLGFEEQFF. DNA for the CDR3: TGCGCCAGCAGCTTGGGGTTCGAGGAGCAGTTCTTC. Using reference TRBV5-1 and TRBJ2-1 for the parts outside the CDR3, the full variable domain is KAGVTQTPRYLIKTRGQQVTLSCSPISGHRSVSWYQQTPGQGLQFLFEYFSETQRNKGNFPGRFSGRQFSNSRSEMNVSTLELGDSALYLCASSLGFEEQFFGPGTRLTVL.

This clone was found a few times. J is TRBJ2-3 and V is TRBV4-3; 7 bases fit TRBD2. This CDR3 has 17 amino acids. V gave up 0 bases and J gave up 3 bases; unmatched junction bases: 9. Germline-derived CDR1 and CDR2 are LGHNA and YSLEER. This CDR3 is CASSQDHGGSSTDTQYF. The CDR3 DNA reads TGCGCCAGCAGCCAAGACCACGGCGGGAGTTCAACAGATACGCAGTATTTT.

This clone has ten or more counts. The chain's CDR3 is CASSHTSGYLEQFF. The DNA for the CDR3 is TGTGCCAGCAGCCACACTAGCGGGTACTTGGAGCAGTTCTTC. This sequence joins TRBV7-9 and TRBJ2-1, with 9 positions matching TRBD2. V lost 5 bases and J lost 10; bases outside the gene matches: 9. The CDR3 spans 14 residues. Per germline, CDR1 SEHNR and CDR2 FQNEAQ (reference sequence).

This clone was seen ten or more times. DNA of the CDR3: TGTGCCAGTAGTAGAGGGCTACAAGAAAAACTGTTTTTT. Its protein is CASSRGLQEKLFF. V is TRBV19 and J is TRBJ1-4, with D uncertain. The CDR3 totals 13 residues. The germline gives CDR1 LNHDA, CDR2 SQIVND (reference sequence). With 4 bases removed from V and 8 bases from J, the gap between germline ends came to 11 bases.

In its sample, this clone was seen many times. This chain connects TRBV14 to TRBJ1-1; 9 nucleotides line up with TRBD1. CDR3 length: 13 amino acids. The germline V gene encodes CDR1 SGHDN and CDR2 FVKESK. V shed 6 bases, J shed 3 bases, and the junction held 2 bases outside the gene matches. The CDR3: CASRWDRDTEAFF. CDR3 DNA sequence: TGTGCCAGCAGGTGGGACAGGGACACTGAAGCTTTCTTT.

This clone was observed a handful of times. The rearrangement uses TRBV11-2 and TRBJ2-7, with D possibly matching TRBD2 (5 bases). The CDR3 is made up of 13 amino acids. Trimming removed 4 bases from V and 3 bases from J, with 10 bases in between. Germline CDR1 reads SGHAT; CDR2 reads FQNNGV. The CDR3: CASSSSSGYEQYF. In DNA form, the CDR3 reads TGTGCCAGCAGCTCTAGCTCGGGCTACGAGCAGTACTTC.

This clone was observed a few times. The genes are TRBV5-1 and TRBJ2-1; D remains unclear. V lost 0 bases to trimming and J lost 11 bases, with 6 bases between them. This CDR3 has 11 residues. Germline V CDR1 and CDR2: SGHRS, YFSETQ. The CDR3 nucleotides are TGCGCCAGCAGCTTGGAGGAACAGCAGTTCTTC. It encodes CASSLEEQQFF.

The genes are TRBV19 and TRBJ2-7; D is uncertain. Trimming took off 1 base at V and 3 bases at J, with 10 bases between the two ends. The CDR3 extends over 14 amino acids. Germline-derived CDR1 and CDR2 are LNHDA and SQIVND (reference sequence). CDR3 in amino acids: CASSIGVGYYEQYF. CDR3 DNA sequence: TGTGCCAGTAGTATAGGGGTTGGGTACTACGAGCAGTACTTC. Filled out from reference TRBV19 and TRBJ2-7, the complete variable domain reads DGGITQSPKYLFRKEGQNVTLSCEQNLNHDAMYWYRQDPGQGLRLIYYSQIVNDFQKGDIAEGYSVSREKKESFPLTVTSAQKNPTAFYLCASSIGVGYYEQYFGPGTRLTVT.

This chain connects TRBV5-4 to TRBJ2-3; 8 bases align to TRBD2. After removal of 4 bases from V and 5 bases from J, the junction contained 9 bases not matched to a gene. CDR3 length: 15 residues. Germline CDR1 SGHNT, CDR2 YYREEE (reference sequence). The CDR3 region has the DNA TGTGCCAGCAGCCTTGGGGTGCGGGAGGTAGATACGCAGTATTTT. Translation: CASSLGVREVDTQYF.

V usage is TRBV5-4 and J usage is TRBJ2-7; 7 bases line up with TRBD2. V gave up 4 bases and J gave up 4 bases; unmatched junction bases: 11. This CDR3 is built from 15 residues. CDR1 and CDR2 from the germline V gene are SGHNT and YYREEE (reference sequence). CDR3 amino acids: CASSPGGGREYEQYF. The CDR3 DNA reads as TGTGCCAGCAGCCCTGGCGGGGGTAGGGAATACGAGCAGTACTTC.

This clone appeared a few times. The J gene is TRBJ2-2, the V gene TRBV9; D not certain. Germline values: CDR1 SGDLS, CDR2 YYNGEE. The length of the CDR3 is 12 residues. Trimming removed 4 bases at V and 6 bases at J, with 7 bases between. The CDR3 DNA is TGTGCCAGCAGCCTTGGGGCCGGGGAGCTGTTTTTT. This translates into CASSLGAGELFF.